A single sample is the source of the 6 T cell receptor beta chains below, sequenced in a study of T cell changes during pregnancy in multiple sclerosis. Here immunoSEQ multiplex PCR was the method, and the copy in TCRdb shows in-frame clones only, minus some. The sample lists some 37,000 clones, 80% to 95% seen once, with approximately 0.36% in the top ten. This specimen consisted of CD4+ T cells from peripheral blood mononuclear cells, obtained after pregnancy. The receptors come from a female donor in good health, enrolled as a control in a pregnancy study.

V and J are TRBV12-5 and TRBJ1-4, with D uncertain. Germline V lookup: CDR1 LGHNT, CDR2 FRNRAP. V lost 8 bases and J 7 bases, leaving 17 bases between the germline ends. The length of the CDR3 is 14 residues. Written as DNA, the CDR3 is TGTGCTAGTTCTCTTGCCTCTGGCAGTGAAAAACTGTTTTTT. This codes for CASSLASGSEKLFF.

The chain employs TRBV10-3 and TRBJ2-1, with TRBD2 identical over 8 bases. The trim removed 11 bases at V and 3 bases at J, leaving 9 bases unmatched. In germline, CDR1 is ENHRY, CDR2 SYGVKD. CDR3 length: 14 amino acids. CDR3 residues: CAATGAGGYNEQFF. CDR3 bases: TGTGCCGCCACGGGGGCGGGGGGCTACAATGAGCAGTTCTTC.

The V call is TRBV7-9, the J call TRBJ2-1, with 16 bases fitting TRBD2. The length of the CDR3 is 16 residues. From germline, CDR1 is SEHNR and CDR2 FQNEAQ (reference sequence). The ends lost 4 bases at V and 8 bases at J; junction bases unmatched: 5. Here the CDR3 DNA reads TGTGCCAGCAGCTCGGGACTAGCGGGAGGGCCGGATGAGCAGTTCTTC. Its protein is CASSSGLAGGPDEQFF.

In nucleotides, the CDR3 is TGTGCCAGCAGCGAGGGGGGGAGATCACCCCTCCACTTT. Translated, it gives CASSEGGRSPLHF. The V gene is TRBV6-1, the J gene TRBJ1-6, with a possible D match to TRBD1 (6 bases). CDR1 is MNHNS, CDR2 SASEGT, per germline. The V end was cut by 6 bases, the J end by 10 bases, with 13 bases between. This CDR3 has 13 amino acids.

The J gene is TRBJ2-3, the V gene TRBV6-5; D is possibly TRBD1 (5 bases). This CDR3 is 13 amino acids long. V dropped 4 bases and J dropped 4 bases, with 9 bases sitting between them. CDR1 is MNHEY, CDR2 SVGAGI, per germline. This chain's CDR3 is CASSSTVPDTQYF. The CDR3 DNA is TGTGCCAGCAGTTCGACAGTTCCAGATACGCAGTATTTT.

The chain is built from TRBV5-5 and TRBJ1-1, with TRBD1 as a possible D gene (5 bases). V lost 5 bases, J lost 3 bases, and 8 bases lay in between. The CDR3 extends over 12 amino acids. In germline, CDR1 is SGHKS, CDR2 YYEKEE (reference sequence). The DNA for the CDR3 is TGTGCCAGCAGTGGGGCGGACACTGAAGCTTTCTTT. Protein: CASSGADTEAFF.